These T cell receptor beta chains were read from a single sample in a study of cytomegalovirus exposure and HLA in healthy donors. Sequencing used immunoSEQ multiplex PCR; TCRdb keeps in-frame clones, though not all of them. The data show some 150,000 clones, roughly three quarters seen once. The sequencing sample was made of PBMCs. The receptor source for this set is a male donor in good health and CMV-seronegative. Both conserved end residues are trimmed from each CDR3. D genes are given only for firm matches.

V	D	CDR3
TRBV19	.	ASKEGQNTEAF
TRBV5-4	TRBD2	ASSLAGGPRELF
TRBV5-8	.	ASSLPGTDTQY
TRBV5-1	TRBD2	ASSLEAPGAGGRTGELF
TRBV27	.	ASSPYTNEKLF
TRBV19	.	ASRDPNTEAF
TRBV7-9	TRBD1	ASSGYRGSQETQY
TRBV30	.	AWKGDHYGYT
TRBV6-5	.	ASSYSGAGGTDTQY
TRBV9	TRBD1	ASSVGPGGPYEQY
TRBV5-1	.	ASRPANYGYT
TRBV29-1	TRBD1	SAAGDRVSTDTQY
TRBV28	TRBD1	ASSLLGQGSNQPQH
TRBV30	.	AWSRGSYEQY
TRBV10-1	TRBD2	ASSRTSEETQY
TRBV15	.	ATSRQGIHQPQH
TRBV7-2	.	ASSLYKQGTEAF
TRBV6-6	TRBD1	ASSYTATGVGTEAF
TRBV11-2	TRBD2	ASSLIGRLAGEPTDTQY
TRBV29-1	.	SVGRPPADRTDTQY
TRBV6-6	.	ASSPKSGYYEQY
TRBV7-2	TRBD1	ASSLGQGDTGELF
TRBV30	.	AWRRGGSTQY
TRBV7-2	TRBD2	ASSLAPTSGVNNEQF
TRBV5-6	TRBD2	ASSLEDGGAPGELF
TRBV30	.	AWRGQSGELF
TRBV10-3	TRBD2	AISPREGGGASYNEQF
TRBV27	TRBD2	ASSLLAGGPIYNEQF
TRBV27	.	ASSRVDFDEQF
TRBV30	.	AWSVQSYYGYT
TRBV6-5	TRBD1	ASTTGASNSPLH
TRBV7-2	TRBD2	ASSLDLAGAKGTQY
TRBV27	.	ASSGDTGTGIQY
TRBV9	TRBD2	ASSVGGLAGDNEQF
TRBV11-3	.	ASSVGQVNREQY
TRBV7-3	.	ASSLGSTDTQY
TRBV6-1	TRBD1	ASCRGGQIYNEQF
TRBV11-2	TRBD1	ASSRTGSGEKLF
TRBV2	TRBD1	ASTQGTSTEAF
TRBV29-1	.	SVDSGESYNEQF
TRBV5-4	.	ASNGGRDRTGELF
TRBV4-2	.	ASSIRGSNTEAF
TRBV5-1	TRBD1	ASSSGQPENIQY
TRBV2	.	ASSYRTASYEQY
TRBV9	.	ASSVGGHQPQH
TRBV12-5	.	ASGPLLLGGALH
TRBV14	TRBD1	ASSNRQGASRETQY
TRBV5-1	.	ASSLGQQPYEQY
TRBV5-1	TRBD2	ASSQNGRSGLYNEQF
TRBV7-9	.	ASSAQADTQY
TRBV4-3	.	ASSQDRRTLWVNTEAF
TRBV5-1	TRBD1	ASSYPGQGQETQY
TRBV11-2	TRBD1	ASSSELNRGRAF
TRBV14	.	ASSPDTNTEAF
TRBV10-3	.	AISDSGGSPSGNTIY
TRBV19	.	ASTPPRGQPQH
TRBV7-6	.	ASSLGASSTGELF